The 17 T cell receptor beta chains in this list originate from one sample, sequenced in a study of T cell responses to AZD1222 COVID-19 vaccine (dated by TCRdb to about 2021). The method was the immunoSEQ multiplex PCR assay. In TCRdb, the immuneACCESS table is reduced to in-frame sequences with V and J assigned. These tables do not hold every clone; where another copy was compared, an unresolved V gene accounts for under half, and the others remain unexplained. This sample has some 89,000 clones in its table, and around nine tenths of those were observed once. The ten largest clones add up to 4% to 5.5% of the sample. The time point label, read with the paper, signifies: baseline before first vaccination. Explained via the paper, the treatment or condition label denotes: meningococcal conjugate vaccine given as trial control. Sample: peripheral blood, taken on day 0 of MenACWY control vaccination. The receptors stem from an adult in good health.

The CDR3 loop is CASSNLRQGAGELFF. CDR3 DNA sequence: TGTGCCAGTAGTAATCTCAGACAGGGGGCCGGGGAGCTGTTTTTT. V and J are TRBV19 and TRBJ2-2; 9 positions match TRBD1. Germline V gives CDR1 LNHDA, CDR2 SQIVND (reference sequence). The CDR3 runs 15 residues. With V trimmed by 4 bases and J by 6 bases, 6 bases remained unmatched.

This sequence joins TRBV27 and TRBJ2-7; 11 positions match TRBD2. J lost 2 bases, V lost 8 bases, and 17 bases had no gene match. Per the germline V gene, CDR1 is MNHEY and CDR2 is SMNVEV (reference sequence). The CDR3 is 18 residues long. The DNA for the CDR3 is TGTGCCAGCTCGGAGAGGACTAGCGGGTTTACAGGGACCTACGAGCAGTACTTC. Amino acids: CASSERTSGFTGTYEQYF.

V usage is TRBV7-7 and J usage is TRBJ2-5; 12 bases map to TRBD2. V gave up 5 bases and J gave up 4 bases; unmatched junction bases: 14. The CDR3 contains 18 residues. The germline CDR1 and CDR2 sequences are SSHAT and FNYEAQ (reference sequence). The CDR3 loop is CASSLHRGLAGRGETQYF. The CDR3 coding sequence is TGTGCCAGCAGCCTACACCGGGGACTAGCGGGTAGGGGAGAGACCCAGTACTTC. Looking up the rest from reference TRBV7-7 and TRBJ2-5 gives the full variable domain: GAGVSQSPRYKVTKRGQDVTLRCDPISSHATLYWYQQALGQGPEFLTYFNYEAQPDKSGLPSDRFSAERPEGSISTLTIQRTEQRDSAMYRCASSLHRGLAGRGETQYFGPGTRLLVL.

The gene calls are TRBV19 and TRBJ2-7; D not certain. The CDR3 is 14 amino acids. The germline CDR1 and CDR2 sequences are LNHDA and SQIVND (reference sequence). Trimming pared 1 base from V and 0 bases from J, leaving 7 bases between. CDR3 region: CASSIASSSYEQYF. CDR3 nucleotide sequence: TGTGCCAGTAGTATAGCGTCCAGCTCCTACGAGCAGTACTTC.

The chain couples TRBV6-5 to TRBJ1-2; D is uncertain. CDR1 is MNHEY and CDR2 is SVGAGI in the germline V gene. V gave up 0 bases and J gave up 8 bases, with 7 bases separating them. CDR3 length: 12 amino acids. CDR3 sequence reads: CASSYSRGGYTF. DNA of the CDR3: TGTGCCAGCAGTTACTCGAGAGGGGGCTACACCTTC.

J is TRBJ1-2 and V is TRBV4-3, with TRBD1 as a possible D gene (6 bases). This CDR3 contains 16 residues. The germline V gene encodes CDR1 LGHNA and CDR2 YSLEER. With 4 bases removed from V and 8 bases from J, the gap between germline ends came to 23 bases. In nucleotides, the CDR3 is TGCGCCAGCAGCCCGAGTCAAGGAACAGGGTTATACGGCTACACCTTC. Translating gives CASSPSQGTGLYGYTF.

V is TRBV28 and J is TRBJ2-7, with 11 bases aligning to TRBD2. This CDR3 has 14 residues. V lost 8 bases and J lost 7; bases outside the gene matches: 10. Germline values: CDR1 MDHEN, CDR2 SYDVKM. The CDR3: CASADTSGSYEQYF. CDR3 coding DNA: TGTGCCAGCGCGGACACTAGCGGGAGTTATGAGCAGTACTTC.

The chain combines TRBV6-2 or TRBV6-3 with TRBJ1-5; D perhaps matches TRBD1 (6 bases). Germline CDR1 MNHEY, CDR2 SVGEGT. The CDR3 is 15 amino acids. The V and J ends lost 4 bases and 3 bases respectively, with 13 bases between them. The CDR3 region has the DNA TGTGCCAGCAGTTTCCAGGGGTATAACAATCAGCCCCAGCATTTT. Translated, it gives CASSFQGYNNQPQHF.

This chain uses TRBV27 with TRBJ2-1; 11 positions match TRBD1. This CDR3 spans 15 amino acids. J was trimmed by 3 bases and V by 5 bases; bases with no gene match: 3. Germline values: CDR1 MNHEY, CDR2 SMNVEV (reference sequence). The CDR3 DNA is TGTGCCAGCAGTCTGGGGACAGGGGGCTACAATGAGCAGTTCTTC. Protein product: CASSLGTGGYNEQFF.

This clone was seen a single time. V gene TRBV3-1 (or the pseudogene TRBV3-2) combines with J gene TRBJ2-5, with TRBD2 matching 7 bases. This CDR3 is built from 15 residues. With V trimmed by 5 bases and J by 2 bases, 8 bases remained unmatched. Germline lookup yields CDR1 LGHDT and CDR2 YNNKEL (reference sequence). The CDR3 protein is CASSYNPGLQETQYF. CDR3 coding DNA: TGTGCCAGCAGCTATAACCCGGGACTACAAGAGACCCAGTACTTC.

The V call is TRBV2, the J call TRBJ2-4, with 9 bases aligning to TRBD1. The length of the CDR3 is 14 residues. CDR1 is SNHLY and CDR2 is FYNNEI in the germline V gene. After removal of 9 bases from V and 8 bases from J, the junction contained 11 bases not matched to a gene. The CDR3 DNA reads as TGTGCCAGTAAGACCGGACAGGGGACAGACATTCAGTACTTC. Encoded protein: CASKTGQGTDIQYF.

The chain uses TRBV2 and TRBJ1-1, with no clear D. The germline gives CDR1 SNHLY, CDR2 FYNNEI. CDR3 size: 13 residues. V was clipped by 1 base and J by 3 bases, with 6 bases between them. CDR3 DNA sequence: TGTGCCAGCAGTGAAGGGGGTTACACTGAAGCTTTCTTT. This translates into CASSEGGYTEAFF.

The chain carries TRBV28 and TRBJ1-5; D gene uncertain. Looked up from germline, CDR1 is MDHEN and CDR2 is SYDVKM. V lost 2 bases and J 0 bases, leaving 11 bases between the germline ends. This CDR3 region has 16 residues. The DNA of the CDR3 is TGTGCCAGCAGTTTAGATTTCGGGAATAGCAATCAGCCCCAGCATTTT. As protein: CASSLDFGNSNQPQHF.

The chain is built from TRBV27 and TRBJ2-7, with 8 positions matching TRBD1. Per germline, CDR1 MNHEY and CDR2 SMNVEV (reference sequence). The CDR3 extends over 15 amino acids. Losses at the gene ends were 4 bases for V and 3 bases for J; bases not matched to a gene: 8. The CDR3 DNA follows: TGTGCCAGCAGTTCTCCGGGACAGGCCTACTACGAGCAGTACTTC. Translating it yields CASSSPGQAYYEQYF.

V gene TRBV28 combines with J gene TRBJ1-2; 8 nucleotides match TRBD1. The CDR3 consists of 17 residues. Germline lookup yields CDR1 MDHEN and CDR2 SYDVKM. After removal of 6 bases from V and 2 bases from J, the junction contained 14 bases not matched to a gene. CDR3 amino acids: CASRKVVQHRGNYGYTF. In DNA, the CDR3 is TGTGCCAGCAGAAAAGTAGTTCAACACAGGGGGAACTATGGCTACACCTTC.

The V gene is TRBV10-3, the J gene TRBJ2-7; the D call may be TRBD1 or TRBD2 (5 bases each). V was cut by 4 bases and J by 5 bases, with 12 bases left in between. The length of the CDR3 is 13 residues. Germline V gene data show CDR1 as ENHRY and CDR2 as SYGVKD. The CDR3 loop reads CAISGGMGDEQYF. As DNA, the CDR3 is TGTGCCATCAGTGGTGGGATGGGGGACGAGCAGTACTTC.

The count of this clone is one. The V gene is TRBV28, the J gene TRBJ1-2; D gene unclear. V gave up 7 bases and J gave up 7 bases, with 19 bases separating them. Germline CDR1 MDHEN, CDR2 SYDVKM. The CDR3 has 14 amino acids. The CDR3 DNA sequence: TGTGCCAGCACCCAACGGATGGAGGTTATTGGCTACACCTTC. The encoded protein is CASTQRMEVIGYTF.